The T cell receptor (beta chain) under discussion was sequenced for a study of cytomegalovirus exposure and HLA in healthy donors. The PCR contained 60 Vbeta and 13 Jbeta primers. Authors' data handling: The count from a later analysis was about 80 million unique TCR beta chains, around 11 million of them shared. Profiled with immunoSEQ multiplex PCR; TCRdb holds only in-frame clones, not every one. The V and J calls and the clone size are those of that table, but D and trimming were determined from the DNA. The sample holds roughly 120,000 clones, about 80% seen once. Study-wide findings and caveats: Later work found that TCR association rates differed between HLA loci; DRB1 had the most and HLA-C the fewest.

This clone was observed a few times. Its antigen is not identified. This receptor was obtained from a man between 25 and 39 years old in good health and CMV-seronegative. Sequencing was performed on PBMCs.

The CDR3 DNA reads TGTGCCAGCAGTTTTAGGGGACTAGCGGGAGTAAGTGAGCAGTACTTC. This gives the protein CASSFRGLAGVSEQYF. The chain combines TRBV28 with TRBJ2-7; 14 bases match TRBD2. The germline gives CDR1 MDHEN, CDR2 SYDVKM. V lost 3 bases and J lost 7; bases outside the gene matches: 8. The CDR3 is 16 residues long.